This is a list of T cell receptor beta chains from one sample in a study of cytomegalovirus exposure and HLA in healthy donors. Method: immunoSEQ multiplex PCR; TCRdb's copy keeps in-frame clones and lacks some. The table records more than 80,000 clones, roughly 74% of them present only once. Sequencing was carried out using PBMCs. The receptor set was obtained from an older woman in good health and CMV-seropositive. Both conserved end residues are part of each CDR3. Each record gives: D gene, J gene, clone size, V gene, CDR3 protein, CDR3 DNA. D genes are given only for firm matches. A clone size is listed for some rows: how often the clone was seen (once, few, many), or a class if it is expanded.

D: NA
J: TRBJ1-2
size: NA
V: TRBV30
CDR3: CAWSVGQVRYGYTF
DNA: TGTGCCTGGAGTGTGGGTCAGGTTCGCTATGGCTACACCTTC

D: NA
J: TRBJ1-1
size: NA
V: TRBV6-5
CDR3: CASRRDTLRNTEAFF
DNA: TGTGCCAGCAGAAGGGACACCTTGAGGAACACTGAAGCTTTCTTT

D: NA
J: TRBJ2-5
size: few
V: TRBV10-1
CDR3: CASSAEYQETQYF
DNA: TGCGCCAGCAGTGCGGAGTACCAAGAGACCCAGTACTTC

D: TRBD1
J: TRBJ2-5
size: NA
V: TRBV28
CDR3: CASTSGQGLETQYF
DNA: TGTGCCAGCACCTCCGGACAGGGGCTCGAGACCCAGTACTTC

D: NA
J: TRBJ2-5
size: NA
V: TRBV6-1
CDR3: CASSEEREETQYF
DNA: TGTGCCAGCAGTGAAGAGAGGGAAGAGACCCAGTACTTC

D: NA
J: TRBJ2-2
size: few
V: TRBV2
CDR3: CATLTGSATGELFF
DNA: TGTGCCACCCTAACAGGGTCGGCCACCGGGGAGCTGTTTTTT

D: TRBD2
J: TRBJ2-7
size: few
V: TRBV4-1
CDR3: CASSQVVAGERASSYEQYF
DNA: TGCGCCAGCAGCCAAGTGGTAGCGGGAGAGAGGGCCAGCTCCTACGAGCAGTACTTC

D: TRBD2
J: TRBJ2-2
size: NA
V: TRBV7-9
CDR3: CSSSPGLVQAGELFF
DNA: TGTTCCAGCAGCCCCGGACTAGTGCAGGCCGGGGAGCTGTTTTTT

D: TRBD2
J: TRBJ2-3
size: NA
V: TRBV28
CDR3: CASNGQRGTDTQYF
DNA: TGTGCCAGCAATGGCCAGCGGGGAACAGATACGCAGTATTTT

D: TRBD1
J: TRBJ2-3
size: once
V: TRBV7-3
CDR3: CASSLDRVSDTQYF
DNA: TGTGCCAGCAGCCTGGACAGGGTGTCAGATACGCAGTATTTT

D: NA
J: TRBJ1-2
size: few
V: TRBV28
CDR3: CASIDGTYRLRGYTF
DNA: TGTGCCAGCATCGATGGGACTTACCGTCTGAGGGGCTACACCTTC

D: TRBD1
J: TRBJ2-7
size: NA
V: TRBV10-3
CDR3: CAISVLRDRDYEQYF
DNA: TGTGCCATCAGTGTCCTCCGGGACAGGGACTACGAGCAGTACTTC

D: TRBD1
J: TRBJ2-6
size: once
V: TRBV9
CDR3: CASSGGDRRGGSGANVLTF
DNA: TGTGCCAGCAGCGGGGGGGACAGGAGAGGAGGCTCTGGGGCCAACGTCCTGACTTTC

D: NA
J: TRBJ2-6
size: NA
V: TRBV6-1
CDR3: CATSAAARDTSSGANVLTF
DNA: TGTGCCACCAGTGCAGCGGCCCGGGACACAAGTTCTGGGGCCAACGTCCTGACTTTC

D: TRBD1
J: TRBJ2-5
size: NA
V: TRBV6-6
CDR3: CASSISTGGLETQYF
DNA: TGTGCCAGCAGTATATCGACAGGGGGCTTGGAGACCCAGTACTTC

D: NA
J: TRBJ2-7
size: NA
V: TRBV6-6
CDR3: CASSYGGLGYEQYF
DNA: TGTGCCAGCAGTTACGGGGGCTTGGGGTACGAGCAGTACTTC

D: NA
J: TRBJ2-1
size: NA
V: TRBV21-1
CDR3: CASSMGLIVGQGYNEQFF
DNA: TGTGCCAGCAGCATGGGCTTAATAGTGGGACAGGGTTACAATGAGCAGTTCTTC

D: TRBD1
J: TRBJ2-7
size: few
V: TRBV5-6
CDR3: CASSWTGQGNSYEQYF
DNA: TGTGCCAGCAGCTGGACGGGACAGGGTAACTCCTACGAGCAGTACTTC

D: TRBD2
J: TRBJ2-1
size: NA
V: TRBV19
CDR3: CASRVSGTNYNEQFF
DNA: TGTGCCAGTAGAGTTTCCGGGACTAACTACAATGAGCAGTTCTTC

D: TRBD1
J: TRBJ2-3
size: NA
V: TRBV6-4
CDR3: CASSAGQGGTDTQYF
DNA: TGTGCCAGCAGTGCCGGACAGGGCGGCACAGATACGCAGTATTTT

D: TRBD1
J: TRBJ2-7
size: NA
V: TRBV4-3
CDR3: CASSQGDRGEQYF
DNA: TGCGCCAGCAGCCAGGGGGACAGGGGCGAGCAGTACTTC

D: TRBD2
J: TRBJ2-5
size: NA
V: TRBV7-6
CDR3: CASSQSRGDQETQYF
DNA: TGTGCCAGCAGCCAGTCTCGGGGGGACCAAGAGACCCAGTACTTC

D: NA
J: TRBJ1-2
size: NA
V: TRBV7-9
CDR3: CASSLGQDYGYTF
DNA: TGTGCCAGCAGCTTAGGGCAAGATTATGGCTACACCTTC

D: NA
J: TRBJ2-7
size: NA
V: TRBV5-1
CDR3: CASSLEVGAGGQYF
DNA: TGCGCCAGCAGCTTGGAAGTCGGGGCCGGGGGGCAGTACTTC

D: NA
J: TRBJ1-2
size: NA
V: TRBV4-3
CDR3: CASSQDVEGLYGYTF
DNA: TGCGCCAGCAGCCAAGATGTCGAGGGCCTCTATGGCTACACCTTC

D: NA
J: TRBJ1-6
size: NA
V: TRBV30
CDR3: CAWSVTGSYNSPLHF
DNA: TGTGCCTGGAGTGTTACCGGCTCCTATAATTCACCCCTCCACTTT

D: NA
J: TRBJ1-5
size: NA
V: TRBV7-3
CDR3: CPQRGVPGNQPQHF
DNA: TGTCCCCAACGGGGGGTCCCGGGCAATCAGCCCCAGCATTTT

D: TRBD2
J: TRBJ2-1
size: NA
V: TRBV2
CDR3: CASSDGGGALAEQFF
DNA: TGTGCCAGCAGTGATGGCGGGGGGGCCTTGGCTGAGCAGTTCTTC

D: NA
J: TRBJ2-5
size: NA
V: TRBV5-4
CDR3: CASSLNPERTQYF
DNA: TGTGCCAGCAGCTTAAACCCGGAGCGGACCCAGTACTTC

D: NA
J: TRBJ2-7
size: NA
V: TRBV10-3
CDR3: CAISESIGGPYEQYF
DNA: TGTGCCATCAGTGAGTCGATAGGGGGACCCTACGAGCAGTACTTC

D: TRBD1
J: TRBJ2-1
size: NA
V: TRBV2
CDR3: CASRTGTAYNEQFF
DNA: TGTGCCAGCAGGACCGGGACAGCATACAATGAGCAGTTCTTC

D: NA
J: TRBJ2-7
size: few
V: TRBV6-5
CDR3: CASSWGQGTYEQYF
DNA: TGTGCCAGCAGTTGGGGTCAGGGGACCTACGAGCAGTACTTC

D: NA
J: TRBJ2-3
size: NA
V: TRBV19
CDR3: CASSIDRTTDTQYF
DNA: TGTGCCAGTAGTATAGATCGTACAACGGATACGCAGTATTTT

D: NA
J: TRBJ1-6
size: NA
V: TRBV18
CDR3: CASSSGNNSPPHF
DNA: TGTGCCAGCTCGTCCGGGAACAATTCACCCCCCCACTTT

D: TRBD1
J: TRBJ2-6
size: NA
V: TRBV5-8
CDR3: CASSRDRGQSGANVLTF
DNA: TGTGCCAGCAGCAGGGACAGGGGGCAATCTGGGGCCAACGTCCTGACTTTC

D: NA
J: TRBJ2-7
size: NA
V: TRBV29-1
CDR3: CSVDYSHEQYF
DNA: TGCAGCGTGGACTATTCCCACGAGCAGTACTTC

D: TRBD2
J: TRBJ2-3
size: NA
V: TRBV9
CDR3: CASSHPRGELTDTQYF
DNA: TGTGCCAGCAGCCACCCCCGGGGGGAGTTGACAGATACGCAGTATTTT

D: TRBD2
J: TRBJ2-1
size: NA
V: TRBV7-8
CDR3: CASSLGGEGNEQFF
DNA: TGTGCCAGCAGCTTAGGAGGGGAGGGCAATGAGCAGTTCTTC

D: TRBD2
J: TRBJ2-2
size: NA
V: TRBV10-1
CDR3: CASSESELAETGELFF
DNA: TGCGCCAGCAGTGAGTCAGAGCTAGCGGAGACCGGGGAGCTGTTTTTT

D: TRBD1
J: TRBJ1-1
size: few
V: TRBV11-2
CDR3: CASSLGTGGGGAEAFF
DNA: TGTGCCAGCAGCTTAGGGACAGGGGGCGGGGGTGCTGAAGCTTTCTTT

D: NA
J: TRBJ2-3
size: once
V: TRBV6-1
CDR3: CASSENPPIVGTDTQYF
DNA: TGTGCCAGCAGTGAAAATCCTCCCATAGTAGGCACAGATACGCAGTATTTT

D: NA
J: TRBJ1-1
size: once
V: TRBV15
CDR3: CATSRDRVNTEAFF
DNA: TGTGCCACCAGCAGAGATCGAGTGAACACTGAAGCTTTCTTT

D: TRBD1
J: TRBJ2-7
size: NA
V: TRBV5-5
CDR3: CASSQRWDRQTYEQYF
DNA: TGTGCCAGCAGCCAACGATGGGACAGGCAAACCTACGAGCAGTACTTC

D: NA
J: TRBJ2-1
size: NA
V: TRBV5-1
CDR3: CASSQAGDYNEQFF
DNA: TGCGCCAGCAGTCAAGCCGGAGATTACAATGAGCAGTTCTTC

D: TRBD1
J: TRBJ2-5
size: NA
V: TRBV19
CDR3: CASSDRTGQETQYF
DNA: TGTGCCAGTAGTGACCGGACAGGTCAAGAGACCCAGTACTTC

D: TRBD1
J: TRBJ1-1
size: NA
V: TRBV28
CDR3: CASSLWDRVNTEAFF
DNA: TGTGCCAGCAGTTTGTGGGACAGGGTGAACACTGAAGCTTTCTTT

D: TRBD2
J: TRBJ2-7
size: NA
V: TRBV30
CDR3: CAWSGRLAGNYEQYF
DNA: TGTGCCTGGAGTGGCCGACTAGCGGGAAACTACGAGCAGTACTTC

D: NA
J: TRBJ2-5
size: NA
V: TRBV5-5
CDR3: CASRSSETQYF
DNA: TGTGCCAGCAGGAGTAGTGAGACCCAGTACTTC

D: NA
J: TRBJ2-7
size: NA
V: TRBV9
CDR3: CASSISVASSYEQYF
DNA: TGTGCCAGCAGCATTAGCGTAGCCAGCTCCTACGAGCAGTACTTC

D: TRBD1
J: TRBJ1-1
size: NA
V: TRBV7-6
CDR3: CASSSSYRDRGWEAFF
DNA: TGTGCCAGCAGCTCCTCTTACCGGGACAGGGGATGGGAAGCTTTCTTT

D: NA
J: TRBJ2-1
size: NA
V: TRBV5-1
CDR3: CASSLVPGTVNEQFF
DNA: TGCGCCAGCAGCTTGGTTCCGGGGACTGTCAATGAGCAGTTCTTC

D: TRBD2
J: TRBJ2-2
size: NA
V: TRBV10-3
CDR3: CAIKGGGALNTGELFF
DNA: TGTGCCATCAAGGGCGGGGGGGCGTTGAACACCGGGGAGCTGTTTTTT